These 23 T cell receptor beta chains came from one sample sequenced in a study of CD8+ T cells in alopecia areata listed by TCRdb under 2018. Library construction relied on the immunoSEQ multiplex PCR assay. For TCR sequencing, RNA was extracted from every sample and reverse transcribed into cDNA to serve as template. This immuneACCESS table, as held by TCRdb, lists in-frame sequences with V and J called but not all clones. Of the missing ones, under half trace to an unresolved V gene in checked studies; the others have no known cause. Recorded for this sample are approximately 63,000 clones; roughly 60% of them occurred a single time. Roughly a sixth of the sample goes to the ten largest clones. Read against the paper, the sample's time point label means: baseline before oral tofacitinib. Source: CD8+ T cells sorted from blood, taken at week 0. The source is a human donor with alopecia areata.

A single count supports this clone. The V gene is TRBV29-1, the J gene TRBJ1-1, with a possible D match to TRBD1 (5 bases). CDR1 is SQVTM, CDR2 ANQGSEA, per germline. V lost 6 bases to trimming and J lost 0 bases, with 14 bases between them. This CDR3 region has 14 residues. The CDR3 spells CSVGDTYMNTEAFF. The CDR3 DNA reads TGCAGCGTAGGGGATACCTACATGAACACTGAAGCTTTCTTT.

With respect to this clone: Relative to the germline gene, one junction end is altered; a read error may explain this. The chain carries TRBV2 and TRBJ2-7, with D hard to call. The length of the CDR3 is 15 residues. Germline V gives CDR1 SNHLY, CDR2 FYNNEI. The CDR3 DNA follows: TGTGCCAGCAGGGAAGGACCGAGCCACACCTACGAGCAGTACTTC. Translated: CASREGPSHTYEQYF.

This clone came up once. This sequence joins TRBV5-6 and TRBJ2-5; 12 bases are a match to TRBD1. Trimming at V came to 3 bases and at J to 5 bases, leaving 8 bases not matched to a gene. Germline CDR1 reads SGHDT; CDR2 reads YYEEEE. The CDR3 is 16 amino acids. The CDR3 here is CASSWTGTGGVETQYF. For the CDR3, the DNA is TGTGCCAGCAGCTGGACCGGGACAGGGGGCGTCGAGACCCAGTACTTC.

V is TRBV5-6 and J is TRBJ2-7; 8 bases agree with TRBD2. CDR1 and CDR2 (germline): SGHDT, YYEEEE. J was trimmed by 6 bases and V by 2 bases; bases with no gene match: 7. The CDR3 length is 14 residues. The CDR3 bases are TGTGCCAGCAGCTTTTTACCAGCGGGAGTCGAGCAGTACTTC. It encodes CASSFLPAGVEQYF.

The gene calls are TRBV9 and TRBJ2-1; 7 nucleotides match TRBD2. The CDR3 covers 15 residues. V lost 3 bases and J lost 0; bases outside the gene matches: 3. The germline V gene has CDR1 SGDLS and CDR2 YYNGEE. The CDR3 DNA is TGTGCCAGCAGCGCTAGCGGAACCTCCTACAATGAGCAGTTCTTC. Its protein product is CASSASGTSYNEQFF.

This clone was counted a few times. J is TRBJ2-5 and V is TRBV7-9; D ambiguous. CDR1 is SEHNR, CDR2 FQNEAQ, per germline (reference sequence). Trimming pared 2 bases from V and 1 base from J, leaving 8 bases between. This CDR3 has 14 amino acids. The CDR3 protein is CASSLIGLQETQYF. CDR3 DNA: TGTGCCAGCAGCTTAATTGGCCTCCAAGAGACCCAGTACTTC.

CDR3 bases: TGTGCCTGGAGGAGGGGGTCACGACAACTCCTTGGAAACACCATATATTTT. Its protein is CAWRRGSRQLLGNTIYF. V usage is TRBV30 and J usage is TRBJ1-3; D might be TRBD1 (6 bases). The CDR3 is 17 residues long. Trimming cost V 3 bases and J 3 bases, with 21 bases left between them. Germline CDR1 reads GTSNPN; CDR2 reads SVGIG (reference sequence). Full variable domain (outside the CDR3, taken from reference TRBV30 and TRBJ1-3): SQTIHQWPATLVQPVGSPLSLECTVEGTSNPNLYWYRQAAGRGLQLLFYSVGIGQISSEVPQNLSASRPQDRQFILSSKKLLLSDSGFYLCAWRRGSRQLLGNTIYFGEGSWLTVV.

The V gene is TRBV29-1, the J gene TRBJ2-7; D is ambiguous. The V end was cut by 0 bases, the J end by 4 bases, with 10 bases between. This CDR3 contains 13 residues. Germline lookup yields CDR1 SQVTM and CDR2 ANQGSEA. The CDR3 coding sequence is TGCAGCGTTGAAGAAAACAGCAATTACGAGCAGTACTTC. Translated: CSVEENSNYEQYF.

This rearrangement joins TRBV25-1 to TRBJ1-2; TRBD1 is a possible D gene (5 bases). V was pared by 2 bases and J by 5 bases, with 18 bases between. Germline CDR1 and CDR2: MGHDK and SYGVNS. There are 16 residues in the CDR3. CDR3 amino acids: CASSEQDAGLPYGYTF. DNA of the CDR3: TGTGCCAGCAGTGAACAAGACGCGGGGCTCCCGTATGGCTACACCTTC.

The V and J genes are TRBV27 and TRBJ2-5; no firm D call. This CDR3 has 15 amino acids. With 0 bases removed from V and 2 bases from J, the gap between germline ends came to 10 bases. CDR1 MNHEY and CDR2 SMNVEV come from the germline V gene (reference sequence). The CDR3 loop reads CASSLSSGVQETQYF. DNA of the CDR3: TGTGCCAGCAGTTTATCGTCGGGTGTACAAGAGACCCAGTACTTC.

The chain employs TRBV5-1 and TRBJ2-3, with D perhaps TRBD1 (5 bases). The CDR3 has 15 amino acids. The V gene's germline CDR1 is SGHRS and CDR2 YFSETQ. V shed 4 bases and J shed 0 bases, with 12 bases lying between them. CDR3 sequence reads: CASSLDSGSTDTQYF. The CDR3 DNA follows: TGCGCCAGCAGCCTAGACAGTGGGAGCACAGATACGCAGTATTTT.

V and J are TRBV7-9 and TRBJ1-1, with a weak D call TRBD1 (5 bases). The V and J ends lost 3 bases and 4 bases respectively, with 6 bases between them. There are 12 residues in the CDR3. CDR1 is SEHNR, CDR2 FQNEAQ, per germline (reference sequence). The CDR3 is CASSLGRTEAFF. The CDR3 coding sequence is TGTGCCAGCAGCTTGGGGCGCACTGAAGCTTTCTTT. Variable domain in full (rest from reference TRBV7-9 and TRBJ1-1): DTGVSQNPRHKITKRGQNVTFRCDPISEHNRLYWYRQTLGQGPEFLTYFQNEAQLEKSRLLSDRFSAERPKGSFSTLEIQRTEQGDSAMYLCASSLGRTEAFFGQGTRLTVV.

This clone was observed a handful of times. This sequence may be a read error, since a much larger clone differs from it by one base. V gene TRBV2 combines with J gene TRBJ2-3; D is perhaps TRBD2 (6 bases). The CDR3 is 14 amino acids. The ends were cut back, 5 bases at V and 0 bases at J, with 9 bases in the middle. The V gene's germline CDR1 is SNHLY and CDR2 FYNNEI. CDR3 DNA: TGTGCCAGCAGTCCCGGGACTAGCACAGATACGCAGTATTTT. It is translated as CASSPGTSTDTQYF.

This clone was seen repeatedly, ten times or more. The chain joins TRBV4-2 to TRBJ1-2; D call uncertain. This CDR3 has 14 residues. Trimming stripped 4 bases from V and 5 bases from J, with 14 bases between. Germline lookup yields CDR1 LGHNA and CDR2 YNFKEQ. In DNA form, the CDR3 reads TGTGCCAGCAGCCCAGTCCCCGGGAGGTATGGCTACACCTTC. It translates to CASSPVPGRYGYTF.

V usage is TRBV19 and J usage is TRBJ1-2; 9 bases line up with TRBD1. The CDR3 is 12 amino acids. Germline CDR1 reads LNHDA; CDR2 reads SQIVND (reference sequence). The V and J ends lost 8 bases and 6 bases, in that order; junction bases with no gene match: 4. The CDR3 region has the DNA TGTGCCAGTCGACAGGGGGAAGATGGCTACACCTTC. This sequence encodes CASRQGEDGYTF.

The genes are TRBV7-6 and TRBJ2-1; D is uncertain. V gave up 3 bases and J gave up 8 bases, with 5 bases separating them. This CDR3 is built from 11 residues. In germline, CDR1 is SGHVS, CDR2 FNYEAQ. The CDR3 coding sequence is TGTGCCAGCAGCTTGGGTGATGAGCAGTTCTTC. It yields the protein CASSLGDEQFF. The full variable domain, with the rest looked up from reference TRBV7-6 and TRBJ2-1, is GAGVSQSPRYKVTKRGQDVALRCDPISGHVSLYWYRQALGQGPEFLTYFNYEAQQDKSGLPNDRFSAERPEGSISTLTIQRTEQRDSAMYRCASSLGDEQFFGPGTRLTVL.

V gene TRBV7-9 combines with J gene TRBJ2-1; D gene ambiguous. Germline assignment: CDR1 SEHNR and CDR2 FQNEAQ (reference sequence). Trimming shortened V by 3 bases and J by 12 bases, and 9 bases separated the two germline ends. The CDR3 contains 11 residues. CDR3 loop: CASSFKELQFF. CDR3 DNA: TGTGCCAGCAGCTTTAAAGAGCTGCAGTTCTTC.

The chain has TRBV13 and TRBJ2-3; 11 bases are a match to TRBD2. V was pared by 4 bases and J by 4 bases, with 10 bases of the junction left unmatched. CDR1 is PRHDT and CDR2 is FYEKMQ in the germline V gene (reference sequence). There are 17 residues in the CDR3. CDR3 sequence reads: CASSSASLAGVADTQYF. CDR3 bases: TGTGCCAGCAGCTCTGCCTCACTAGCGGGAGTAGCAGATACGCAGTATTTT.

This chain links TRBV5-8 with TRBJ2-5, with 7 bases lining up with TRBD1. V was clipped by 9 bases and J by 5 bases; unmatched bases: 4. This CDR3 has 11 residues. The germline V gene encodes CDR1 SGHTS and CDR2 YDEGEE. CDR3 sequence (DNA): TGTGCCACAACAGGGGAGGAGACCCAGTACTTC. Its protein product is CATTGEETQYF. Supplemented by reference TRBV5-8 and TRBJ2-5, the full variable domain reads EAGVTQSPTHLIKTRGQQATLRCSPISGHTSVYWYQQALGLGLQFLLWYDEGEERNRGNFPPRFSGRQFPNYSSELNVNALELEDSALYLCATTGEETQYFGPGTRLLVL.

The chain has TRBV27 and TRBJ1-2; TRBD1 matches at 9 bases. The V gene's germline CDR1 is MNHEY and CDR2 SMNVEV (reference sequence). This CDR3 has 15 residues. The J segment lost 6 bases and the V segment lost 5 bases, leaving 10 bases of the junction unmatched. CDR3 protein: CASSPWDRAVDGYTF. The CDR3 DNA reads as TGTGCCAGCAGTCCCTGGGACAGGGCGGTGGATGGCTACACCTTC.

This chain connects TRBV11-2 to TRBJ2-1; D might be TRBD1 or TRBD2, each matching 6 bases. The ends were cut back, 3 bases at V and 4 bases at J, with 16 bases in the middle. CDR1 and CDR2 (germline): SGHAT, FQNNGV. CDR3 length: 16 amino acids. The CDR3 nucleotides are TGTGCCAGCAGCTTGATCGGTCGGGGGCCGTACAATGAGCAGTTCTTC. Amino acid sequence: CASSLIGRGPYNEQFF.

The genes are TRBV9 and TRBJ1-5; a possible D gene is TRBD1 (5 bases). This CDR3 contains 14 residues. Per the germline V gene, CDR1 is SGDLS and CDR2 is YYNGEE. V gave up 5 bases and J gave up 1 base, with 10 bases separating them. The CDR3 sequence: CASSPGVSNQPQHF. In nucleotides, the CDR3 is TGTGCCAGCAGTCCGGGGGTAAGCAATCAGCCCCAGCATTTT.

Only one count was recorded for this clone. This chain links TRBV30 with TRBJ2-7; D may be TRBD1 (5 bases). The V and J ends lost 1 base and 2 bases respectively, with 15 bases between them. This CDR3 has 15 residues. Germline V lookup: CDR1 GTSNPN, CDR2 SVGIG (reference sequence). The CDR3 sequence: CAWSAQGPLTYEQYF. For the CDR3, the DNA is TGTGCCTGGAGTGCTCAGGGCCCCCTGACCTACGAGCAGTACTTC.